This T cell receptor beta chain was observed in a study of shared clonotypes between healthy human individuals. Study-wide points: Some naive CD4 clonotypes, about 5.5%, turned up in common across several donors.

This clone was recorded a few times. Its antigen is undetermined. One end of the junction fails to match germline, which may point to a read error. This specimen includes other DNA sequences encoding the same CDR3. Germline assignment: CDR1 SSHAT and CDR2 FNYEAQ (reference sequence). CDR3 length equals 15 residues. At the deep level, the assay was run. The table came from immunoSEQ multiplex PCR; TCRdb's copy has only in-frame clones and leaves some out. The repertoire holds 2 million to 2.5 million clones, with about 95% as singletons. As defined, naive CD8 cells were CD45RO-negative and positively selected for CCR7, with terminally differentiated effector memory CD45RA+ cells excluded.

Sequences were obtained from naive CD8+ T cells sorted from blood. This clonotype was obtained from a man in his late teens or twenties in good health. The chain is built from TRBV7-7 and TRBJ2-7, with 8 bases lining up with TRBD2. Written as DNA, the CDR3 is TGTGCTAGCAGCCCGGGAGGGGCAGGGGCCTACGAGCAGTACTTC. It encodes CASSPGGAGAYEQYF.